This TCR beta chain is from a study of blood T cell repertoires in COVID-19. V lost 2 bases, J lost 6 bases, and 8 bases stayed unmatched. Germline V gives CDR1 SGDLS, CDR2 YYNGEE. The CDR3 runs 16 residues. Method: immunoSEQ multiplex PCR; TCRdb's copy keeps in-frame clones and lacks some. Of about 240,000 clones in the sample, around 88% were seen once. Sequencing was performed on PBMCs or T cells enriched from blood (not recorded which). This receptor was obtained from a woman between 40 and 55 years old with acute COVID-19. V gene TRBV9 combines with J gene TRBJ1-6, with TRBD1 identical over 7 bases. The CDR3 DNA reads TGTGCCAGCAGCGTGGGGCAGGGACAGCCTAATTCACCCCTCCACTTT. It yields the protein CASSVGQGQPNSPLHF.